This is a list of T cell receptor beta chains from one sample in a study of blood T cell repertoires in COVID-19. Assay used: immunoSEQ multiplex PCR; TCRdb lists only in-frame clones, some missing. The sample lists approximately 110,000 clones, more than 70% occurring once. The sequencing input was peripheral blood. The receptors here all came from an older woman with COVID-19, enrolled during active disease. The CDR3 runs from the conserved cysteine through the conserved F or W. The order of the fields is CDR3 protein, CDR3 DNA, J gene, V gene, clone size, D gene. The D gene is left open where the match is weak. The size field is filled for only some rows; it gives once, few, many or a size class.

CDR3 protein: CASSDRDRGSPLHF; CDR3 DNA: TGTGCCAGCAGCGACCGGGACAGGGGTTCACCCCTCCACTTT; J gene: TRBJ1-6; V gene: TRBV9; clone size: -; D gene: TRBD1
CDR3 protein: CASSIGVGGYPGQFF; CDR3 DNA: TGTGCCAGTAGTATAGGCGTAGGAGGGTATCCCGGGCAGTTCTTC; J gene: TRBJ2-1; V gene: TRBV19; clone size: -; D gene: -
CDR3 protein: CASSLWGQDENYGYTF; CDR3 DNA: TGCGCCAGCAGCTTGTGGGGACAGGACGAAAACTATGGCTACACCTTC; J gene: TRBJ1-2; V gene: TRBV5-1; clone size: -; D gene: TRBD1
CDR3 protein: CASSQRTGALGERTEAFF; CDR3 DNA: TGTGCCAGCAGCCAGAGGACAGGGGCCCTAGGGGAGCGCACTGAAGCTTTCTTT; J gene: TRBJ1-1; V gene: TRBV11-2; clone size: -; D gene: TRBD1
CDR3 protein: CASSIHRGPSYGYTF; CDR3 DNA: TGTGCCAGTAGCATCCACAGGGGGCCCTCTTATGGCTACACCTTC; J gene: TRBJ1-2; V gene: TRBV19; clone size: -; D gene: TRBD1
CDR3 protein: CASSVVAGGNTGELFF; CDR3 DNA: TGTGCCAGCAGCGTAGTAGCGGGGGGGAACACCGGGGAGCTGTTTTTT; J gene: TRBJ2-2; V gene: TRBV9; clone size: -; D gene: TRBD2
CDR3 protein: CASRTTGGAADTQYF; CDR3 DNA: TGCGCCAGCAGAACTACAGGGGGCGCGGCAGATACGCAGTATTTT; J gene: TRBJ2-3; V gene: TRBV5-1; clone size: -; D gene: TRBD1
CDR3 protein: CASSPPGDGQPQHF; CDR3 DNA: TGTGCCAGCAGCCCCCCAGGGGATGGTCAGCCCCAGCATTTT; J gene: TRBJ1-5; V gene: TRBV9; clone size: once; D gene: -
CDR3 protein: CASSVGAAADSYEQYF; CDR3 DNA: TGTGCCAGCAGCGTAGGTGCGGCAGCAGACTCCTACGAGCAGTACTTC; J gene: TRBJ2-7; V gene: TRBV9; clone size: -; D gene: -
CDR3 protein: CASSSTVTGSSNQPQHF; CDR3 DNA: TGTGCCAGCAGTTCGACCGTTACAGGGTCTAGCAATCAGCCCCAGCATTTT; J gene: TRBJ1-5; V gene: TRBV27; clone size: -; D gene: -
CDR3 protein: CASSDQSTRLFF; CDR3 DNA: TGCGCCAGCAGTGATCAGTCGACAAGACTGTTTTTT; J gene: TRBJ1-4; V gene: TRBV10-2; clone size: -; D gene: -
CDR3 protein: CASSLVAETQYF; CDR3 DNA: TGTGCCAGCAGCTTGGTGGCAGAGACCCAGTACTTC; J gene: TRBJ2-5; V gene: TRBV5-6; clone size: once; D gene: -
CDR3 protein: CSVGDRARDGYGYTF; CDR3 DNA: TGCAGCGTTGGGGACAGGGCGAGGGATGGCTATGGCTACACCTTC; J gene: TRBJ1-2; V gene: TRBV29-1; clone size: -; D gene: TRBD1
CDR3 protein: CASSPLDSPLHF; CDR3 DNA: TGTGCCAGCAGCCCACTAGATTCACCCCTCCACTTT; J gene: TRBJ1-6; V gene: TRBV7-9; clone size: -; D gene: -
CDR3 protein: CASSDGGAGQPQHF; CDR3 DNA: TGTGCCAGCAGCGACGGGGGGGCAGGTCAGCCCCAGCATTTT; J gene: TRBJ1-5; V gene: TRBV25-1; clone size: -; D gene: -
CDR3 protein: CATSREAGGFNQPQHF; CDR3 DNA: TGTGCCACCAGCAGAGAGGCAGGGGGCTTCAATCAGCCCCAGCATTTT; J gene: TRBJ1-5; V gene: TRBV15; clone size: -; D gene: TRBD1
CDR3 protein: CASSLSRTDTGELFF; CDR3 DNA: TGTGCCAGCAGCTTAAGCCGGACAGACACCGGGGAGCTGTTTTTT; J gene: TRBJ2-2; V gene: TRBV7-3; clone size: -; D gene: -
CDR3 protein: CATTPREGGESIYTDTQYF; CDR3 DNA: TGTGCCACCACCCCCCGTGAGGGGGGGGAGTCGATATACACAGATACGCAGTATTTT; J gene: TRBJ2-3; V gene: TRBV15; clone size: -; D gene: -
CDR3 protein: CASSPDRSSYNEQFF; CDR3 DNA: TGTGCCAGCAGCCCTGACAGAAGCTCCTACAATGAGCAGTTCTTC; J gene: TRBJ2-1; V gene: TRBV7-6; clone size: -; D gene: -
CDR3 protein: CATSRGLATDTQYF; CDR3 DNA: TGTGCCACCAGCAGAGGGCTAGCCACAGATACGCAGTATTTT; J gene: TRBJ2-3; V gene: TRBV15; clone size: -; D gene: -
CDR3 protein: CASSLTTGLAYEQYF; CDR3 DNA: TGCGCCAGCAGCCTGACAACAGGTTTGGCCTACGAGCAGTACTTC; J gene: TRBJ2-7; V gene: TRBV4-1; clone size: -; D gene: -
CDR3 protein: CASATGTGYNSPLHF; CDR3 DNA: TGTGCCAGCGCTACGGGCACAGGTTATAATTCACCCCTCCACTTT; J gene: TRBJ1-6; V gene: TRBV9; clone size: -; D gene: -
CDR3 protein: CASSEYGETQYF; CDR3 DNA: TGCGCCAGCAGTGAGTACGGAGAGACCCAGTACTTC; J gene: TRBJ2-5; V gene: TRBV10-1; clone size: once; D gene: -
CDR3 protein: CAWSPPGGLTDTQYF; CDR3 DNA: TGTGCCTGGAGTCCCCCGGGCGGGCTCACAGATACGCAGTATTTT; J gene: TRBJ2-3; V gene: TRBV30; clone size: few; D gene: -
CDR3 protein: CASNLGQGVFGELFF; CDR3 DNA: TGTGCCAGCAACTTAGGACAGGGTGTTTTCGGGGAGCTGTTTTTT; J gene: TRBJ2-2; V gene: TRBV2; clone size: few; D gene: TRBD1
CDR3 protein: CASSFKTGFGGYTF; CDR3 DNA: TGTGCCAGCAGTTTCAAAACAGGGTTTGGTGGCTACACCTTC; J gene: TRBJ1-2; V gene: TRBV27; clone size: -; D gene: -
CDR3 protein: CASSPETVWDSPLHF; CDR3 DNA: TGTGCCAGCAGCCCCGAGACAGTTTGGGATTCACCCCTCCACTTT; J gene: TRBJ1-6; V gene: TRBV3-1/TRBV3-2; clone size: -; D gene: -
CDR3 protein: CASSDGGSYGYTF; CDR3 DNA: TGTGCCAGCAGCGATGGGGGGTCCTATGGCTACACCTTC; J gene: TRBJ1-2; V gene: TRBV11-2; clone size: -; D gene: -
CDR3 protein: CASSATGLNTEAFF; CDR3 DNA: TGTGCCAGCAGCGCCACAGGATTGAACACTGAAGCTTTCTTT; J gene: TRBJ1-1; V gene: TRBV7-3; clone size: -; D gene: -
CDR3 protein: CASSSPEANTEAFF; CDR3 DNA: TGTGCCAGCAGCTCTCCAGAGGCAAACACTGAAGCTTTCTTT; J gene: TRBJ1-1; V gene: TRBV11-3; clone size: -; D gene: -
CDR3 protein: CASSFRWTSGGITGELFF; CDR3 DNA: TGTGCCAGCAGCTTCCGATGGACTAGCGGGGGGATCACCGGGGAGCTGTTTTTT; J gene: TRBJ2-2; V gene: TRBV7-9; clone size: -; D gene: TRBD2
CDR3 protein: CASIAGGNTEAFF; CDR3 DNA: TGTGCCAGCATCGCGGGCGGGAACACTGAAGCTTTCTTT; J gene: TRBJ1-1; V gene: TRBV2; clone size: -; D gene: -
CDR3 protein: CASSQGDGLVGTYNSPLHF; CDR3 DNA: TGTGCCAGCAGCCAAGGTGATGGGCTCGTGGGTACATATAATTCACCCCTCCACTTT; J gene: TRBJ1-6; V gene: TRBV4-2; clone size: -; D gene: -
CDR3 protein: CASTPGGTTEAFF; CDR3 DNA: TGTGCCAGCACCCCCGGGGGGACCACTGAAGCTTTCTTT; J gene: TRBJ1-1; V gene: TRBV7-9; clone size: once; D gene: -
CDR3 protein: CASSKTGGVMNTGELFF; CDR3 DNA: TGCGCCAGCAGCAAGACAGGGGGTGTTATGAACACCGGGGAGCTGTTTTTT; J gene: TRBJ2-2; V gene: TRBV4-1; clone size: -; D gene: TRBD1
CDR3 protein: CASTKQGFAEAFF; CDR3 DNA: TGTGCCAGCACTAAACAGGGGTTCGCTGAAGCTTTCTTT; J gene: TRBJ1-1; V gene: TRBV6-6; clone size: -; D gene: TRBD1
CDR3 protein: CASSVEGLGGYTF; CDR3 DNA: TGTGCCAGCAGCGTAGAGGGGCTCGGTGGCTACACCTTC; J gene: TRBJ1-2; V gene: TRBV9; clone size: few; D gene: -
CDR3 protein: CASSHPGASQPQHF; CDR3 DNA: TGTGCCAGCAGCCACCCAGGGGCCAGTCAGCCCCAGCATTTT; J gene: TRBJ1-5; V gene: TRBV5-5; clone size: -; D gene: -
CDR3 protein: CASSLEQVSDTQYF; CDR3 DNA: TGTGCCAGCAGCTTAGAGCAGGTCTCAGATACGCAGTATTTT; J gene: TRBJ2-3; V gene: TRBV11-2; clone size: once; D gene: -
CDR3 protein: CASSASGRAGGQEQYF; CDR3 DNA: TGTGCCAGCAGTGCATCCGGAAGGGCAGGTGGACAGGAGCAGTACTTC; J gene: TRBJ2-7; V gene: TRBV2; clone size: -; D gene: -
CDR3 protein: CASKSRGLQPQHF; CDR3 DNA: TGTGCCAGCAAGTCGAGGGGGCTTCAGCCCCAGCATTTT; J gene: TRBJ1-5; V gene: TRBV2; clone size: -; D gene: TRBD1
CDR3 protein: CASSQDGVGVYGYTF; CDR3 DNA: TGCGCCAGCAGCCAAGATGGGGTAGGGGTGTATGGCTACACCTTC; J gene: TRBJ1-2; V gene: TRBV4-1; clone size: -; D gene: -
CDR3 protein: CASRRKPDAETQYF; CDR3 DNA: TGTGCCAGCAGGAGGAAACCAGACGCGGAGACCCAGTACTTC; J gene: TRBJ2-5; V gene: TRBV27; clone size: -; D gene: -
CDR3 protein: CSASTDVLRRATNEKLFF; CDR3 DNA: TGCAGTGCTAGTACAGATGTTCTCCGCAGAGCAACTAATGAAAAACTGTTTTTT; J gene: TRBJ1-4; V gene: TRBV20-1; clone size: once; D gene: -
CDR3 protein: CATSRDLPGISYEQYF; CDR3 DNA: TGTGCCACCAGCAGAGATCTGCCAGGGATCTCCTACGAGCAGTACTTC; J gene: TRBJ2-7; V gene: TRBV15; clone size: few; D gene: -
CDR3 protein: CASSGGQGNTEAFF; CDR3 DNA: TGCGCCAGCAGCGGTGGACAGGGAAACACTGAAGCTTTCTTT; J gene: TRBJ1-1; V gene: TRBV5-1; clone size: -; D gene: TRBD1
CDR3 protein: CASSIRRALMNTEAFF; CDR3 DNA: TGTGCCAGTAGTATACGCAGGGCTCTGATGAACACTGAAGCTTTCTTT; J gene: TRBJ1-1; V gene: TRBV19; clone size: -; D gene: -
CDR3 protein: CASSGGPQETQYF; CDR3 DNA: TGCGCCAGCAGCGGGGGGCCTCAAGAGACCCAGTACTTC; J gene: TRBJ2-5; V gene: TRBV23-1; clone size: -; D gene: -
CDR3 protein: CASSLGQGGYGYTF; CDR3 DNA: TGTGCCAGCAGCTTAGGACAGGGGGGCTATGGCTACACCTTC; J gene: TRBJ1-2; V gene: TRBV11-2; clone size: -; D gene: TRBD1
CDR3 protein: CASSPRQGAFGYTF; CDR3 DNA: TGTGCCAGCAGCCCACGACAGGGGGCTTTTGGCTACACCTTC; J gene: TRBJ1-2; V gene: TRBV14; clone size: -; D gene: TRBD1
CDR3 protein: CASRVQGYEQYF; CDR3 DNA: TGTGCCAGCAGGGTCCAGGGATACGAGCAGTACTTC; J gene: TRBJ2-7; V gene: TRBV12-3/TRBV12-4; clone size: -; D gene: -
CDR3 protein: CASSYRLGQSNTGELFF; CDR3 DNA: TGTGCCAGCAGTTACAGACTCGGACAGTCGAACACCGGGGAGCTGTTTTTT; J gene: TRBJ2-2; V gene: TRBV6-2/TRBV6-3; clone size: -; D gene: -
CDR3 protein: CASSGGGSGEQFF; CDR3 DNA: TGTGCCAGCAGCGGCGGGGGGTCGGGTGAGCAGTTCTTC; J gene: TRBJ2-1; V gene: TRBV9; clone size: -; D gene: TRBD2
CDR3 protein: CASSWTGLEELFF; CDR3 DNA: TGTGCCAGTAGTTGGACAGGGTTAGAGGAGCTGTTTTTT; J gene: TRBJ2-2; V gene: TRBV19; clone size: -; D gene: TRBD1
CDR3 protein: CAWRDPKAGGSPNVEAFF; CDR3 DNA: TGTGCCTGGAGGGACCCTAAGGCAGGGGGCTCCCCTAACGTAGAAGCTTTCTTT; J gene: TRBJ1-1; V gene: TRBV30; clone size: -; D gene: TRBD1
CDR3 protein: CASSPPTGGTYEQYF; CDR3 DNA: TGTGCCAGCTCACCACCGACAGGGGGAACCTACGAGCAGTACTTC; J gene: TRBJ2-7; V gene: TRBV18; clone size: -; D gene: TRBD1
CDR3 protein: CASSFFNPRGTNVLTF; CDR3 DNA: TGTGCCAGCAGCTTTTTCAACCCACGGGGGACCAACGTCCTGACTTTC; J gene: TRBJ2-6; V gene: TRBV11-1; clone size: -; D gene: -
CDR3 protein: CASSSVYRVKTEAFF; CDR3 DNA: TGTGCCAGCAGCTCGGTTTACAGGGTTAAGACTGAAGCTTTCTTT; J gene: TRBJ1-1; V gene: TRBV5-5; clone size: -; D gene: -
CDR3 protein: CASSVAHYGYTF; CDR3 DNA: TGTGCCAGCAGCGTGGCACACTATGGCTACACCTTC; J gene: TRBJ1-2; V gene: TRBV9; clone size: few; D gene: -